Presented here are 31 T cell receptor beta chains from one specimen sequenced in a study. A single record per CDR3 protein comes from TCRdb applying MiXCR to the RT-PCR reads. This table holds thousands of distinct CDR3 sequences, around a third found once. Sample: memory CD4+ T cells from salivary gland. The source is a female donor with primary Sjogren's syndrome.

By frequency in the sample, this clonotype is medium-sized. This chain joins TRBV6-6 and TRBJ1-5; D call uncertain. Germline values: CDR1 MNHNY, CDR2 SVGAGI (reference sequence). This CDR3 is 14 amino acids long. Trimming pared 6 bases from V and 4 bases from J, leaving 13 bases between. The CDR3 protein is CASSPVAGNQPQHF. CDR3 in DNA: TGTGCCAGCAGCCCGGTTGCGGGGAATCAGCCCCAGCATTTT.

This clonotype qualifies as medium-sized. The chain uses TRBV27 and TRBJ1-5; D uncertain. The V end lost 5 bases, the J end lost 5 bases, and 10 bases lay between the germline ends. The CDR3 is 13 residues long. The germline gives CDR1 MNHEY, CDR2 SMNVEV (reference sequence). CDR3 sequence reads: CASSRAVYQPQHF. CDR3 nucleotide sequence: TGTGCCAGCAGTCGGGCAGTCTATCAGCCCCAGCATTTT.

This clonotype has a single count. J is TRBJ2-3 and V is TRBV24-1, with D hard to call. The CDR3 is 15 amino acids. Germline V lookup: CDR1 KGHDR, CDR2 SFDVKD. Trimming removed 6 bases at V and 2 bases at J, with 14 bases between. The CDR3 coding sequence is TGTGCCACCAGTAGGCCTGCGGAGTACACAGATACGCAGTATTTT. It specifies CATSRPAEYTDTQYF.

Sample share makes this clonotype medium-sized. The genes are TRBV20-1 and TRBJ2-1; D ambiguous. The V gene's germline CDR1 is DFQATT and CDR2 SNEGSKA (reference sequence). Trimming stripped 0 bases from V and 9 bases from J, with 12 bases between. CDR3 length equals 13 residues. The CDR3 DNA is TGCAGTGCTAGAGATGCCCTTTTAGGTGAGCAGTTCTTC. Its protein product is CSARDALLGEQFF.

In this sample, this clonotype is medium-sized. This CDR3 is CASSAFGEQFF. The CDR3 DNA reads as TGTGCCAGCAGCGCATTTGGTGAGCAGTTCTTC. The chain uses TRBV7-2 and TRBJ2-1; D call uncertain. V lost 5 bases to trimming and J lost 9 bases, with 8 bases between them. Germline CDR1 SGHTA, CDR2 FQGNSA. The CDR3 length is 11 residues.

The chain carries TRBV5-1 and TRBJ2-5; possibly TRBD1 or TRBD2 for D (5 bases each). This CDR3 contains 16 residues. Germline assignment: CDR1 SGHRS and CDR2 YFSETQ. The germline V and J ends were trimmed by 4 bases and 5 bases, with 21 bases remaining between them. In nucleotides, the CDR3 is TGCGCCAGCAGCCCTGGGACCTTTTCCGGGTCGGAGACCCAGTACTTC. Its translation: CASSPGTFSGSETQYF. Full variable domain (outside the CDR3, taken from reference TRBV5-1 and TRBJ2-5): KAGVTQTPRYLIKTRGQQVTLSCSPISGHRSVSWYQQTPGQGLQFLFEYFSETQRNKGNFPGRFSGRQFSNSRSEMNVSTLELGDSALYLCASSPGTFSGSETQYFGPGTRLLVL.

The table lists this clonotype with many counts. The rearrangement uses TRBV2 and TRBJ1-1, with TRBD1 matching 8 bases. Germline loops: CDR1 SNHLY, CDR2 FYNNEI. The CDR3 consists of 13 residues. V shed 5 bases and J 4 bases; nucleotides not matched to a gene: 3. The CDR3, as DNA: TGTGCCAGCAGTCGACAGGGGACCACTGAAGCTTTCTTT. Translation: CASSRQGTTEAFF.

In its sample, this clonotype is medium-sized (0.01 to 0.1%). A read error may account for a junction end that differs from germline. The chain is built from TRBV20-1 and TRBJ2-1; 12 nucleotides line up with TRBD2. The CDR3 is 13 amino acids. CDR1 and CDR2 (germline): DFQATT, SNEGSKA (reference sequence). The CDR3 protein is CSASGTSGSLLHF. The CDR3 DNA sequence: TGCAGTGCCTCCGGGACTAGCGGGTCCTTACTTCACTTC.

This clonotype is medium-sized within its sample. The chain carries TRBV6-6 and TRBJ1-2, with a tentative D call TRBD1 (6 bases). V lost 5 bases and J lost 4, with 17 bases in between. Germline V CDR1 and CDR2: MNHNY, SVGAGI (reference sequence). The CDR3 has 15 residues. CDR3 bases: TGTGCCAGCAGTCTAGAACAGGGCCGGGGCTATGGCTACACCTTC. Protein sequence: CASSLEQGRGYGYTF.

This clonotype appeared many times. The rearrangement joins TRBV11-2 to TRBJ1-2, with a weak D call TRBD1 (5 bases). CDR1 and CDR2 from the germline V gene are SGHAT and FQNNGV. This CDR3 contains 12 residues. The V gene lost 5 bases and the J gene lost 8 bases, with 12 bases spanning the gap. The CDR3 spells CASSPWQGGYTF. The CDR3, as DNA: TGTGCCAGCAGCCCCTGGCAGGGAGGCTACACCTTC.

This clonotype was seen at least ten times. For the CDR3, the DNA is TGCGCCAGCAGCTTGGGGACTACTGCCATTTACAATGAGCAGTTCTTC. Its protein is CASSLGTTAIYNEQFF. The J gene is TRBJ2-1, the V gene TRBV5-1; D is perhaps TRBD2 (6 bases). CDR3 length equals 16 residues. Germline V gives CDR1 SGHRS, CDR2 YFSETQ. V lost 0 bases to trimming and J lost 4 bases, with 14 bases between them.

By share, this clonotype counts as medium-sized. The chain combines TRBV7-3 with TRBJ2-2; D is possibly TRBD1 or TRBD2 (5 bases each). The CDR3 has 15 amino acids. The V gene lost 2 bases and the J gene lost 2 bases, with 9 bases spanning the gap. Germline V CDR1 and CDR2: SGHTA, FQGTGA. The CDR3 spells CASSLGGPNTGELFF. As DNA, the CDR3 is TGTGCCAGCAGCTTAGGGGGTCCTAACACCGGGGAGCTGTTTTTT.

This clonotype is classed as medium-sized (0.01 to 0.1%). This sequence joins TRBV5-1 and TRBJ2-1, with D perhaps matching TRBD2 (5 bases). This CDR3 is built from 14 residues. CDR1 and CDR2 (germline): SGHRS, YFSETQ. Trimming pared 4 bases from V and 5 bases from J, leaving 13 bases between. For the CDR3, the DNA is TGCGCCAGCAGCCACATTTCTAGCAACAATGAGCAGTTCTTC. Residues: CASSHISSNNEQFF.

J is TRBJ1-1 and V is TRBV12-3 or TRBV12-4; D not resolved. The CDR3 is 14 amino acids. Trimming stripped 1 base from V and 7 bases from J, with 13 bases between. The CDR3 DNA reads as TGTGCCAGCAGTTTAGTGTCAGTGCGGAGTGAAGCTTTCTTT. The encoded protein is CASSLVSVRSEAFF.

Worth noting for this clonotype: Because it lacks the conserved phenylalanine or tryptophan at the end, this CDR3 is likely a read error. No DNA is shown, since the ends of the CDR3 on it are uncertain; the CDR3 is the one TCRdb lists. The chain couples TRBV5-1 to TRBJ2-3; the D call TRBD1 from the table was never checked on the DNA. The CDR3 spans 24 residues, counting both ends. Germline-derived CDR1 and CDR2 are SGHRS and YFSETQ. The chain's CDR3 is CASTLGGTDTQWYQRRVSCNLLLG.

By sample fraction, this clonotype is medium-sized (0.01 to 0.1%). The chain recombines TRBV2 with TRBJ2-3, with 9 bases matching TRBD1. Germline trimming cut 7 bases from V and 8 bases from J; bases unmatched to any gene: 7. This CDR3 comprises 13 residues. Germline CDR1 is SNHLY and CDR2 is FYNNEI. The CDR3 spells CASTPQGASTQYF. Here the CDR3 DNA reads TGTGCCAGCACACCACAGGGGGCGAGTACGCAGTATTTT. Supplemented by reference TRBV2 and TRBJ2-3, the full variable domain reads EPEVTQTPSHQVTQMGQEVILRCVPISNHLYFYWYRQILGQKVEFLVSFYNNEISEKSEIFDDQFSVERPDGSNFTLKIRSTKLEDSAMYFCASTPQGASTQYFGPGTRLTVL.

This clonotype is judged large. This chain joins TRBV20-1 and TRBJ1-3; a weak D match, TRBD1 (6 bases). Germline CDR1 and CDR2: DFQATT and SNEGSKA (reference sequence). Trimming left V 6 bases short and J 2 bases short, with 11 bases between. CDR3 size: 13 residues. The CDR3 protein is CSAIEGAGNTIYF. The CDR3 DNA reads TGCAGTGCGATTGAGGGGGCTGGAAACACCATATATTTT.

Within the sample, this clonotype is medium-sized (0.01 to 0.1%). The rearrangement links TRBV6-5 to TRBJ1-1; D may be TRBD1 (6 bases). V was pared by 6 bases and J by 0 bases, with 14 bases between. Germline CDR1 is MNHEY and CDR2 is SVGAGI. This CDR3 contains 15 residues. The CDR3 DNA reads as TGTGCCAGCAGCCGCTACAGGGCTATGAACACTGAAGCTTTCTTT. Residues: CASSRYRAMNTEAFF.

The J gene is TRBJ2-5, the V gene TRBV5-6, with D uncertain. The V end lost 0 bases, the J end lost 5 bases, and 11 bases lay between the germline ends. CDR3 length: 14 amino acids. CDR1 is SGHDT, CDR2 YYEEEE, per germline. The CDR3 DNA follows: TGTGCCAGCAGCTTGGGCCCCGGAAGGGAGACCCAGTACTTC. It yields the protein CASSLGPGRETQYF.

J is TRBJ1-2 and V is TRBV25-1; 9 bases align to TRBD1. V lost 2 bases, J lost 7 bases, and 17 bases stayed unmatched. Germline V gene lookup returns CDR1 MGHDK and CDR2 SYGVNS. The CDR3 loop spans 18 amino acids. CDR3 in DNA: TGTGCCAGCAGTGAAGGCAGCCTTCTCCTACAGGGGGCAGGTGGCTACACCTTC. Amino acids: CASSEGSLLLQGAGGYTF.

The table lists this clonotype with many counts. Its ends do not fully match the called genes, so a read error is possible. V and J are TRBV5-1 and TRBJ1-2; TRBD1 matches at 7 bases. Germline CDR1 and CDR2: SGHRS and YFSETQ. This CDR3 contains 14 residues. CDR3 in DNA: TGCGCCAGCAGCCCCCTCGTCGGAGGGGGCATGCTTCTCTTC. This codes for CASSPLVGGGMLLF.

This clonotype was seen ten or more times. J is TRBJ2-1 and V is TRBV3-1; tentatively, D is TRBD2 (5 bases). CDR3 length equals 17 residues. V lost 0 bases, J lost 8 bases, and 20 bases lay in between. Germline CDR1 and CDR2: LGHDT and YNNKEL (reference sequence). DNA for the CDR3: TGTGCCAGCAGCCAAGATCAGGACTTTTATCAACATCATGAGCAGTTCTTC. It codes for CASSQDQDFYQHHEQFF.

This clonotype was seen once. The junction departs from germline at one end; a sequencing error may be responsible. V gene TRBV7-3 combines with J gene TRBJ1-2, with TRBD1 matching over 7 bases. This CDR3 contains 13 residues. The germline gives CDR1 SGHTA, CDR2 FQGTGA. The CDR3 sequence: CASSRGQDYSYTF. The DNA of the CDR3 is TGTGCCAGCAGCCGAGGACAGGACTATAGCTACACCTTC.

This clonotype rates as medium-sized. The DNA for the CDR3 is TGCAGTGCTAGAGACACAGGGGGCGCAGATACTGAAGCTTTCTTT. Its protein product is CSARDTGGADTEAFF. The chain combines TRBV20-1 with TRBJ1-1, with 9 nucleotides matching TRBD1. The CDR3 spans 15 residues. The junction had 7 bases not matched to a gene; V was cut back by 0 bases and J by 5 bases. The V gene's germline CDR1 is DFQATT and CDR2 SNEGSKA (reference sequence).

V is TRBV2 and J is TRBJ1-5; D gene uncertain. CDR3 length equals 14 residues. From germline, CDR1 is SNHLY and CDR2 FYNNEI. Trimming took 8 bases from V and 0 from J, leaving 11 bases between them. This CDR3 is CASEETYSNQPQHF. As DNA, the CDR3 is TGTGCCAGCGAGGAAACTTATAGCAATCAGCCCCAGCATTTT.

The chain couples TRBV7-9 to TRBJ1-1; D is undetermined. The ends were cut back, 2 bases at V and 3 bases at J, with 7 bases in the middle. Germline values: CDR1 SEHNR, CDR2 FQNEAQ (reference sequence). The CDR3 has 13 amino acids. The DNA for the CDR3 is TGTGCCAGCAGCTTACGGAGGGACACTGAAGCTTTCTTT. This codes for CASSLRRDTEAFF.

This clonotype is classed as medium-sized. V and J are TRBV20-1 and TRBJ1-2, with D maybe TRBD1 (5 bases). From germline, CDR1 is DFQATT and CDR2 SNEGSKA (reference sequence). This CDR3 has 13 amino acids. V lost 3 bases and J lost 2, with 10 bases in between. Written as DNA, the CDR3 is TGCAGTGCTAGTCGGGACGGAAACTATGGCTACACCTTC. It is translated as CSASRDGNYGYTF.

The chain has TRBV20-1 and TRBJ2-3, with TRBD2 identical over 8 bases. This CDR3 has 13 amino acids. After removal of 5 bases from V and 4 bases from J, the junction contained 5 bases not matched to a gene. Germline CDR1 is DFQATT and CDR2 is SNEGSKA (reference sequence). The CDR3 protein is CSAQAGEADTQYF. The CDR3 DNA is TGCAGTGCTCAAGCGGGAGAGGCAGATACGCAGTATTTT.

This clonotype rates as medium-sized (0.01 to 0.1%). The chain links TRBV5-4 to TRBJ2-5; no definite D call. CDR1 and CDR2 (germline): SGHNT, YYREEE (reference sequence). The CDR3 totals 13 residues. The ends were cut back, 5 bases at V and 5 bases at J, with 13 bases in the middle. Here the CDR3 reads CASRYIQGETQYF. CDR3 DNA: TGTGCCAGCAGATATATCCAAGGCGAGACCCAGTACTTC. The full variable domain, its missing parts supplied by reference TRBV5-4 and TRBJ2-5, is ETGVTQSPTHLIKTRGQQVTLRCSSQSGHNTVSWYQQALGQGPQFIFQYYREEENGRGNFPPRFSGLQFPNYSSELNVNALELDDSALYLCASRYIQGETQYFGPGTRLLVL.

In regard to this clonotype: The junction does not match germline at one end; this may be a read error. The chain is built from TRBV20-1 and TRBJ2-2; D perhaps matches TRBD2 (5 bases). The germline V gene has CDR1 DFQATT and CDR2 SNEGSKA (reference sequence). The CDR3 sequence is 14 residues long. CDR3 residues: CSARDRGFTGELSF. CDR3 coding DNA: TGCAGTGCTAGAGATCGTGGATTCACCGGGGAGCTGTCTTTT.

This clonotype was counted at least ten times. CDR3 sequence reads: CASSFRLPGQQETQYF. The CDR3 bases are TGTGCCAGCAGTTTCCGATTACCGGGACAACAAGAGACCCAGTACTTC. This rearrangement joins TRBV28 to TRBJ2-5; TRBD1 is a possible D gene (6 bases). The CDR3 length is 16 residues. Germline V lookup: CDR1 MDHEN, CDR2 SYDVKM. Trimming took off 3 bases at V and 2 bases at J, with 16 bases between the two ends.